The T cell receptor (beta chain) described here comes from a study of shared clonotypes between healthy human individuals. It was at deep level that the assay was run. The unsorted PBMC replicate PCRs were performed with 300 to 350 ng DNA, roughly 30,000 T cell genomes. Libraries were prepared by immunoSEQ multiplex PCR; TCRdb keeps only in-frame clonotypes and omits some of them. The table shows 550,000 to 600,000 clones, with roughly 79% occurring only once. The study's findings and limits: Only blood underwent sampling, and tissue repertoires likely differ.

Genomic DNA came from 70 million to 100 million PBMCs in unsorted samples. V gave up 5 bases and J gave up 4 bases, with 5 bases separating them. The CDR3 sequence is 12 residues long. Germline V gene sequence: CDR1 SGHTA, CDR2 FQGTGA. In its sample, this clone was seen a few times. Its specificity is unknown. The sequence came from a middle-aged woman in good health. Some clones in this sample may be carry-over from other donors' samples. Material for sequencing was PBMCs. The chain uses TRBV7-3 and TRBJ2-2; D remains unclear. Here the CDR3 reads CASSPATGELFF. The CDR3 bases are TGTGCCAGCAGCCCGGCCACCGGGGAGCTGTTTTTT.